The T cell receptor (beta chain) described here comes from a study of cytomegalovirus exposure and HLA in healthy donors. The CDR3 covers 16 residues. CDR1 is MNHEY and CDR2 is SMNVEV in the germline V gene (reference sequence). After removal of 4 bases from V and 2 bases from J, the junction contained 7 bases not matched to a gene. PCR was performed using 60 Vbeta and 13 Jbeta primers. Sequenced by immunoSEQ multiplex PCR; TCRdb stores in-frame clones only, minus some. The sample yields about 150,000 clones, around 79% seen once. This chain links TRBV27 with TRBJ1-1, with TRBD1 matching 10 bases. The receptor comes from a man in his late teens or twenties in good health and CMV-seronegative. Sequences were obtained from PBMCs. The CDR3: CASSYLGDRGNTEAFF. In DNA, the CDR3 is TGTGCCAGCAGTTACTTGGGGGACAGGGGAAACACTGAAGCTTTCTTT.